The 19 T cell receptor beta chains in this list originate from one sample, sequenced in a study of blood T cell repertoires in COVID-19. The method was immunoSEQ multiplex PCR; TCRdb's version includes in-frame clones alone and lacks a portion of them. The sample records approximately 140,000 clones, approximately 80% being singletons. Sequenced material: PBMCs or T cells enriched from blood (not recorded which). All receptors derive from a man aged 45-60 years in a cohort exposed to, infected with or recovered from COVID-19 (not recorded which).

This clone was observed a single time. The chain joins TRBV18 to TRBJ2-3, with a weak D call TRBD2 (6 bases). The CDR3 has 16 residues. V was pared by 2 bases and J by 0 bases, with 12 bases between. From germline, CDR1 is KGHSH and CDR2 LQKENI. As DNA, the CDR3 is TGTGCCAGCTCACCATCCGTAGCGGCTAGCACAGATACGCAGTATTTT. It specifies CASSPSVAASTDTQYF.

The chain combines TRBV12-3 or TRBV12-4 with TRBJ2-3; no definite D call. The CDR3 is made up of 13 amino acids. Between the trimmed V and J ends, which lost 4 bases and 2 bases, there was a span of 7 bases. The CDR3 reads CASSSSSTDTQYF. CDR3 in DNA: TGTGCCAGCAGTTCCTCCTCCACAGATACGCAGTATTTT.

The chain employs TRBV7-2 and TRBJ2-6, with 7 positions matching TRBD1. CDR1 SGHTA and CDR2 FQGNSA come from the germline V gene. This CDR3 comprises 16 residues. The V segment lost 5 bases and the J segment 4 bases; nucleotides outside the gene matches: 8. DNA for the CDR3: TGTGCCAGCAGCCCCTGGACAGGTACGGGGGCCAACGTCCTGACTTTC. It encodes CASSPWTGTGANVLTF. The variable domain in full, with the rest retrieved from reference TRBV7-2 and TRBJ2-6, is GAGVSQSPSNKVTEKGKDVELRCDPISGHTALYWYRQSLGQGLEFLIYFQGNSAPDKSGLPSDRFSAERTGGSVSTLTIQRTQQEDSAVYLCASSPWTGTGANVLTFGAGSRLTVL.

The chain employs TRBV10-1 and TRBJ1-4; D gene ambiguous. V lost 3 bases to trimming and J lost 0 bases, with 14 bases between them. The germline V gene has CDR1 WNHNN and CDR2 SYGVQD (reference sequence). The CDR3 loop spans 17 amino acids. The CDR3 region is CASSDEPYPATNEKLFF. In DNA form, the CDR3 reads TGCGCCAGCAGTGATGAACCCTACCCCGCAACTAATGAAAAACTGTTTTTT.

The chain uses TRBV5-4 and TRBJ2-7, with 7 positions matching TRBD2. J gave up 5 bases and V 3 bases, and 8 bases lay outside the gene matches. This CDR3 has 14 residues. The germline V gene encodes CDR1 SGHNT and CDR2 YYREEE (reference sequence). The CDR3 DNA reads TGTGCCAGCAGCTCCCTCGGGACTATCCACGAGCAGTACTTC. It translates to CASSSLGTIHEQYF.

This chain joins TRBV10-3 and TRBJ2-2; TRBD1 aligns across 10 bases. This CDR3 contains 14 residues. Germline assignment: CDR1 ENHRY and CDR2 SYGVKD. Unmatched junction bases numbered 2, after V lost 4 bases and J lost 6 bases. For the CDR3, the DNA is TGTGCCATCAGTGGGGACAGGGGCGCCGGGGAGCTGTTTTTT. It is translated as CAISGDRGAGELFF.

The V gene is TRBV7-9, the J gene TRBJ1-5; 7 nucleotides align to TRBD1. The CDR3 has 15 amino acids. V lost 5 bases and J lost 2; bases outside the gene matches: 6. Germline CDR1 SEHNR, CDR2 FQNEAQ (reference sequence). This chain's CDR3 is CASSPATGGNQPQHF. The DNA of the CDR3 is TGTGCCAGCAGCCCCGCCACAGGGGGCAATCAGCCCCAGCATTTT.

The gene calls are TRBV2 and TRBJ2-2; TRBD1 agrees at 8 bases. J was trimmed by 6 bases and V by 6 bases; bases with no gene match: 9. The CDR3 is 15 amino acids. Germline lookup yields CDR1 SNHLY and CDR2 FYNNEI. CDR3 residues: CASRWMQGAPGELFF. The DNA of the CDR3 is TGTGCCAGCAGGTGGATGCAGGGGGCTCCCGGGGAGCTGTTTTTT.

This rearrangement joins TRBV4-1 to TRBJ2-1, with 10 bases that match TRBD2. V lost 4 bases and J lost 4; bases outside the gene matches: 10. Per the germline V gene, CDR1 is MGHRA and CDR2 is YSYEKL. The CDR3 length is 17 residues. In nucleotides, the CDR3 is TGCGCCAGCAGCCCCTTCGGCGCTAGCGGGAGTTACAATGAGCAGTTCTTC. Residues: CASSPFGASGSYNEQFF.

The chain carries TRBV4-3 and TRBJ2-7, with TRBD2 matching over 7 bases. The trim removed 0 bases at V and 3 bases at J, leaving 17 bases unmatched. There are 19 residues in the CDR3. Germline V lookup: CDR1 LGHNA, CDR2 YSLEER. Here the CDR3 DNA reads TGCGCCAGCAGCCAAGATTTTCGAGCGGGGTCACTATTTCTCTACGAGCAGTACTTC. It encodes CASSQDFRAGSLFLYEQYF.

The chain uses TRBV28 and TRBJ1-3; possible D gene TRBD1, 6 bases. Looked up from germline, CDR1 is MDHEN and CDR2 is SYDVKM. This CDR3 has 14 residues. V dropped 1 base and J dropped 2 bases, with 6 bases sitting between them. CDR3 nucleotides: TGTGCCAGCAGTTTATACAGGGCTGGAAACACCATATATTTT. Residues: CASSLYRAGNTIYF.

Only one count was recorded for this clone. The J gene is TRBJ2-3, the V gene TRBV7-9, with 9 bases lining up with TRBD1. With V trimmed by 5 bases and J by 5 bases, 8 bases remained unmatched. The CDR3 is 15 amino acids. Per germline, CDR1 SEHNR and CDR2 FQNEAQ (reference sequence). The CDR3 bases are TGTGCCAGCAGCCCCGGGACAGGGACTGGAGATACGCAGTATTTT. Translation: CASSPGTGTGDTQYF.

This clone was detected only once. V and J are TRBV19 and TRBJ1-6, with 7 nucleotides matching TRBD1. Germline trimming cut 7 bases from V and 3 bases from J; bases unmatched to any gene: 6. The CDR3 runs 15 residues. Germline-derived CDR1 and CDR2 are LNHDA and SQIVND (reference sequence). The CDR3 DNA is TGTGCCAGTACCCGGGACAGTTTCTATAATTCACCCCTCCACTTT. Translated, it gives CASTRDSFYNSPLHF.

This chain joins TRBV20-1 and TRBJ2-7; 7 bases are shared with TRBD1. CDR1 is DFQATT, CDR2 SNEGSKA, per germline (reference sequence). Trimming took 5 bases from V and 6 from J; bases not matched to a gene: 4. CDR3 size: 11 residues. The CDR3 nucleotides are TGCAGTGCTTTTGGGGACAGCGAGCAGTACTTC. Its translation is CSAFGDSEQYF.

This rearrangement joins TRBV7-2 to TRBJ2-5, with D perhaps TRBD2 (5 bases). Trimming stripped 1 base from V and 5 bases from J, with 14 bases between. Germline assignment: CDR1 SGHTA and CDR2 FQGNSA. This CDR3 spans 15 amino acids. The CDR3 DNA reads as TGTGCCAGCAGCTTAGAGGAACTCCCGGGGGAGACCCAGTACTTC. Its translation: CASSLEELPGETQYF.

J is TRBJ2-5 and V is TRBV24-1, with D possibly being TRBD1 (6 bases). V lost 4 bases to trimming and J lost 4 bases, with 9 bases between them. CDR1 is KGHDR and CDR2 is SFDVKD in the germline V gene. The CDR3 has 13 residues. DNA of the CDR3: TGTGCCACCAGTGAGGTGGGGGCAGAGACCCAGTACTTC. Translation gives CATSEVGAETQYF.

The genes are TRBV11-2 and TRBJ1-6; 8 nucleotides match TRBD1. This CDR3 is 16 amino acids long. Germline values: CDR1 SGHAT, CDR2 FQNNGV. The trim removed 0 bases at V and 8 bases at J, leaving 6 bases unmatched. CDR3 coding DNA: TGTGCCAGCAGCTTAGATTGGGGACAGGTAGATTCACCCCTCCACTTT. The encoded protein is CASSLDWGQVDSPLHF.

V and J are TRBV9 and TRBJ2-3; 16 positions agree with TRBD2. J gave up 5 bases and V 1 base, and 7 bases lay outside the gene matches. The CDR3 runs 18 residues. Germline CDR1 SGDLS, CDR2 YYNGEE. The CDR3 is CASSVSGTSGGERDTQYF. In nucleotides, the CDR3 is TGTGCCAGCAGCGTATCCGGGACTAGCGGGGGGGAGAGAGATACGCAGTATTTT. Complete variable domain (other parts from reference TRBV9 and TRBJ2-3): DSGVTQTPKHLITATGQRVTLRCSPRSGDLSVYWYQQSLDQGLQFLIQYYNGEERAKGNILERFSAQQFPDLHSELNLSSLELGDSALYFCASSVSGTSGGERDTQYFGPGTRLTVL.

This clone was found once. This chain links TRBV24-1 with TRBJ2-3, with D maybe TRBD1 (6 bases). Per germline, CDR1 KGHDR and CDR2 SFDVKD. This CDR3 spans 15 amino acids. V dropped 1 base and J dropped 2 bases, with 9 bases sitting between them. The CDR3 DNA sequence: TGTGCCACCAGTGATTTCCAGGGGAACACAGATACGCAGTATTTT. It yields the protein CATSDFQGNTDTQYF.